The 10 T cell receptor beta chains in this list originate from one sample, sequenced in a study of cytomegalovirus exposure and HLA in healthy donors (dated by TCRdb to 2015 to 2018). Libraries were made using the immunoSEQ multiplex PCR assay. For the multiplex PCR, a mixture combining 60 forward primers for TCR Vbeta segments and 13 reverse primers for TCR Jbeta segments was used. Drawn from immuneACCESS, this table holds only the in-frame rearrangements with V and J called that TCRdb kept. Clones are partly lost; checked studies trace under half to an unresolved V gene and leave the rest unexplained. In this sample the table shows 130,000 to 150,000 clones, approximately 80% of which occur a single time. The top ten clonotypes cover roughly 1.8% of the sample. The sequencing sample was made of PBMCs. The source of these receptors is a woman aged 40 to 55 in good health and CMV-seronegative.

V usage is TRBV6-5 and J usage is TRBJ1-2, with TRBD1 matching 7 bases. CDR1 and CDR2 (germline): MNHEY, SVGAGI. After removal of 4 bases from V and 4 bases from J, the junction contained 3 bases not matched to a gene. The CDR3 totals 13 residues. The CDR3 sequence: CASSFPGGYGYTF. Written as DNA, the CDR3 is TGTGCCAGCAGTTTCCCAGGGGGCTATGGCTACACCTTC.

The CDR3 sequence is CASSQAANQPQHF. CDR3 DNA sequence: TGCGCCAGCAGCCAGGCAGCGAATCAGCCCCAGCATTTT. The rearrangement links TRBV4-1 to TRBJ1-5, with D unclear. Trimming left V 3 bases short and J 4 bases short, with 7 bases between. Per the germline V gene, CDR1 is MGHRA and CDR2 is YSYEKL. The CDR3 runs to 13 residues.

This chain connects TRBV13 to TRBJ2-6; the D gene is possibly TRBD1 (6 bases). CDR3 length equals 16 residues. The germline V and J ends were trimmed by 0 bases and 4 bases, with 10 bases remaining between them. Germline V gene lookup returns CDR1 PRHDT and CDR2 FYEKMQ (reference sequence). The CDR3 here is CASSLGQGRGANVLTF. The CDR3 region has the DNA TGTGCCAGCAGCTTAGGACAGGGCAGAGGGGCCAACGTCCTGACTTTC.

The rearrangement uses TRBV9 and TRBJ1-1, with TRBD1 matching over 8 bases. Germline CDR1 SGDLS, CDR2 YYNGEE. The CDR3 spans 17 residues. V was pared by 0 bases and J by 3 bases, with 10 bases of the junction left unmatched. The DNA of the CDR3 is TGTGCCAGCAGCGTAGTCGAAGGGGAGGGACAGGACACTGAAGCTTTCTTT. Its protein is CASSVVEGEGQDTEAFF.

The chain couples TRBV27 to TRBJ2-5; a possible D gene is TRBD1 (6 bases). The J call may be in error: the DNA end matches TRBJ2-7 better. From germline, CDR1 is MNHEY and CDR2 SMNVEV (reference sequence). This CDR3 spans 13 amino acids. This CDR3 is CASSYGTRYEQYF. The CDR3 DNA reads TGTGCCAGCAGTTACGGGACACGCTACGAGCAGTACTTC.

As DNA, the CDR3 is TGTGCCAGCAGCCAAGCCAGCGGGGGGCCTACACAAGAGACCCAGTACTTC. Amino acid sequence: CASSQASGGPTQETQYF. The chain joins TRBV14 to TRBJ2-5; 9 bases are shared with TRBD2. Germline V CDR1 and CDR2: SGHDN, FVKESK. CDR3 length: 17 residues. Trimming took 1 base from V and 2 from J; bases not matched to a gene: 8.

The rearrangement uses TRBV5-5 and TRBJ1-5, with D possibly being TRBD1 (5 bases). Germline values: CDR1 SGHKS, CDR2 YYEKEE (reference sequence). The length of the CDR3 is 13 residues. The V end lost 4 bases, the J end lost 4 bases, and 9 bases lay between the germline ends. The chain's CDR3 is CASSLTANQPQHF. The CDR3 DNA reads TGTGCCAGCAGCCTGACAGCTAATCAGCCCCAGCATTTT.

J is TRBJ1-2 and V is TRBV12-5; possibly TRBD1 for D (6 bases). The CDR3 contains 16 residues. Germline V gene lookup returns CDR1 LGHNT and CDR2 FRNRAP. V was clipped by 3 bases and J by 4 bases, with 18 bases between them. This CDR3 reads CASGFGTARGGYGYTF. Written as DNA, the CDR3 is TGTGCTAGTGGTTTTGGGACGGCCCGAGGGGGCTATGGCTACACCTTC.

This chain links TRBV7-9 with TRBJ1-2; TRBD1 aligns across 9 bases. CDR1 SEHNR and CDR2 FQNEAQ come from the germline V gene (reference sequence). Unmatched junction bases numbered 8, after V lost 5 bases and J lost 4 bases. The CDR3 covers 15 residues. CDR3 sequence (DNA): TGTGCCAGCAGCCCCCGGACAGGGGCGTCCTATGGCTACACCTTC. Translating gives CASSPRTGASYGYTF. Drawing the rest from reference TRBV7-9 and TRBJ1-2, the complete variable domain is DTGVSQNPRHKITKRGQNVTFRCDPISEHNRLYWYRQTLGQGPEFLTYFQNEAQLEKSRLLSDRFSAERPKGSFSTLEIQRTEQGDSAMYLCASSPRTGASYGYTFGSGTRLTVV.

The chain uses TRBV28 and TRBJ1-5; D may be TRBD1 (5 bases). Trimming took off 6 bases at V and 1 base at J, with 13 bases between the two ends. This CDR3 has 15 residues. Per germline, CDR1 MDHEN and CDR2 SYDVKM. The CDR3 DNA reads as TGTGCCAGCAGCCACAGGACAACCAGCAATCAGCCCCAGCATTTT. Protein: CASSHRTTSNQPQHF.